This T cell receptor beta chain emerged from a study of human T cells and chemical hapten exposure. Whole-study findings and limits: The study found expanded TCRs formed significantly more large CDR3 similarity clusters than controls. No change in TCRs above 1 in 1000 frequency was produced by DPC sensitization.

MiXCR, run by TCRdb on the RACE reads, gives a single entry per CDR3 protein. The profile covers approximately 91,000 distinct CDR3 sequences, with about 9.9% appearing a single time and roughly 1.4% taken by the ten largest. This clonotype was found many times. Its matching antigen is unknown. The CDR3 is made up of 14 amino acids. Looked up from germline, CDR1 is SGHDN and CDR2 is FVKESK. The germline V and J ends were trimmed by 4 bases and 6 bases, with 15 bases remaining between them. Specified time point: patch test 2, 6 weeks after DPC sensitization. Treatment given: therapeutic diphenylcyclopropenone sensitization with weekly scalp DPC.

The TCR was taken from a young man with alopecia areata. Some clones in this sample may be carry-over from other donors' samples. The material sequenced was whole blood, taken in connection with sensitization to the hapten diphenylcyclopropenone (DPC). The V gene is TRBV14, the J gene TRBJ1-1, with D unresolved. CDR3 sequence (DNA): TGTGCCAGCAGCCCGTGGACGGGCAGCGCTGAAGCTTTCTTT. This translates into CASSPWTGSAEAFF.